The 30 T cell receptor beta chains below come from one sample, sequenced in a study of blood T cell repertoires in COVID-19. Measured with immunoSEQ multiplex PCR; TCRdb has only the in-frame clones, and not every one. This sample has about 38,000 clones; over 75% occur once, and the top ten carry approximately 32%. The sequenced material came from peripheral blood. The receptors stem from a man aged 70-80 years with active COVID-19.

This clone has just a few counts. The chain recombines TRBV7-6 with TRBJ1-6; D is possibly TRBD1 (5 bases). Trimming pared 2 bases from V and 0 bases from J, leaving 8 bases between. Per the germline V gene, CDR1 is SGHVS and CDR2 is FNYEAQ. The CDR3 has 16 residues. The DNA for the CDR3 is TGTGCCAGCAGCTTAAGACAGAGCTCCTATAATTCACCCCTCCACTTT. Its translation: CASSLRQSSYNSPLHF.

The V call is TRBV7-8, the J call TRBJ2-7; 7 bases agree with TRBD2. Per the germline V gene, CDR1 is SGHVS and CDR2 is FQNEAQ. V was pared by 1 base and J by 4 bases, with 10 bases of the junction left unmatched. This CDR3 comprises 16 residues. As DNA, the CDR3 is TGTGCCAGCAGCTTAGGAGCACATGGGGGGGGATACGAGCAGTACTTC. Translating gives CASSLGAHGGGYEQYF.

The CDR3 is CASSYSDRTRGPLHF. CDR3 coding DNA: TGTGCCAGCAGTTACTCTGACAGGACCAGGGGGCCCCTCCACTTT. This chain connects TRBV6-5 to TRBJ1-6, with TRBD1 matching over 7 bases. V shed 0 bases, J shed 13 bases, and the junction held 9 bases outside the gene matches. The germline V gene encodes CDR1 MNHEY and CDR2 SVGAGI. The CDR3 spans 15 residues.

The chain joins TRBV15 to TRBJ2-7; tentative D call: TRBD2 (6 bases). This CDR3 spans 14 amino acids. Per the germline V gene, CDR1 is LNHNV and CDR2 is YYDKDF (reference sequence). V lost 0 bases to trimming and J lost 4 bases, with 10 bases between them. The CDR3 nucleotides read TGTGCCACCAGCAGAGAGAATAGCGGATACGAGCAGTACTTC. Protein product: CATSRENSGYEQYF.

V is TRBV5-1 and J is TRBJ2-1; 10 bases map to TRBD2. Germline V gene sequence: CDR1 SGHRS, CDR2 YFSETQ. Trimming at V came to 4 bases and at J to 7 bases, leaving 8 bases not matched to a gene. The CDR3 has 15 residues. CDR3 protein: CASSASGTSANEQFF. The CDR3 nucleotides read TGCGCCAGCAGCGCCTCCGGGACTAGCGCTAATGAGCAGTTCTTC.

The chain joins TRBV9 to TRBJ2-3, with D perhaps TRBD2 (6 bases). Germline V gene lookup returns CDR1 SGDLS and CDR2 YYNGEE. The CDR3 contains 16 residues. V was pared by 3 bases and J by 4 bases, with 18 bases between. The CDR3 loop reads CASSAASVRQSDTQYF. The CDR3 DNA is TGTGCCAGCAGCGCAGCTAGCGTTCGTCAATCAGATACGCAGTATTTT. Combining the CDR3 with reference TRBV9 and TRBJ2-3 gives the whole variable domain DSGVTQTPKHLITATGQRVTLRCSPRSGDLSVYWYQQSLDQGLQFLIQYYNGEERAKGNILERFSAQQFPDLHSELNLSSLELGDSALYFCASSAASVRQSDTQYFGPGTRLTVL.

The gene calls are TRBV6-2 or TRBV6-3 and TRBJ2-7; a weak D match, TRBD1 (5 bases). The V gene's germline CDR1 is MNHEY and CDR2 SVGEGT. V shed 5 bases and J shed 3 bases, with 8 bases lying between them. The CDR3 is 12 residues long. CDR3 sequence reads: CASSADNYEQYF. CDR3 sequence (DNA): TGTGCCAGCAGTGCGGACAACTACGAGCAGTACTTC.

The count of this clone is one. The V gene is TRBV3-1 (or the pseudogene TRBV3-2), the J gene TRBJ1-3, with D perhaps matching TRBD1 (5 bases). Per the germline V gene, CDR1 is LGHDT and CDR2 is YNNKEL (reference sequence). Trimming took 2 bases from V and 0 from J, leaving 14 bases between them. The CDR3 is made up of 17 amino acids. CDR3 in amino acids: CASSQLGGPFSGNTIYF. DNA of the CDR3: TGTGCCAGCAGCCAATTGGGGGGACCGTTCTCTGGAAACACCATATATTTT.

This chain uses TRBV29-1 with TRBJ2-1; 8 bases line up with TRBD2. Germline V lookup: CDR1 SQVTM, CDR2 ANQGSEA. The length of the CDR3 is 16 residues. After removal of 4 bases from V and 0 bases from J, the junction contained 8 bases not matched to a gene. In DNA form, the CDR3 reads TGCAGCGTTGTAACAAGCGGGGGTCGCTCCTACAATGAGCAGTTCTTC. Its translation is CSVVTSGGRSYNEQFF.

The gene calls are TRBV4-1 and TRBJ2-7; 7 bases are a match to TRBD2. The germline gives CDR1 MGHRA, CDR2 YSYEKL. This CDR3 contains 16 residues. The V and J ends lost 3 bases and 1 base, in that order; junction bases with no gene match: 9. CDR3 coding DNA: TGCGCCAGCAGCCACCAAGGGCTAGCGGTTTCCTACGAGCAGTACTTC. Translation gives CASSHQGLAVSYEQYF.

J is TRBJ1-2 and V is TRBV7-9; TRBD1 matches at 12 bases. The CDR3 has 14 amino acids. With 11 bases clipped from V and 7 bases from J, the junction kept 11 bases outside the gene matches. From germline, CDR1 is SEHNR and CDR2 FQNEAQ (reference sequence). In DNA, the CDR3 is TGTGCCGGGCAACCGGGACAGGGGGCGGGTGGCTACACCTTC. It specifies CAGQPGQGAGGYTF.

The chain is built from TRBV4-2 and TRBJ2-1; TRBD2 matches at 10 bases. V was clipped by 3 bases and J by 0 bases; unmatched bases: 2. CDR3 size: 16 residues. CDR1 LGHNA and CDR2 YNFKEQ come from the germline V gene. CDR3 nucleotides: TGTGCCAGCAGCCAGTTAGCGGGGGGCTCCTACAATGAGCAGTTCTTC. Amino acid sequence: CASSQLAGGSYNEQFF.

The V gene is TRBV7-2, the J gene TRBJ2-1, with a possible D match to TRBD2 (6 bases). Germline CDR1 is SGHTA and CDR2 is FQGNSA. CDR3 size: 14 residues. Trimming removed 6 bases at V and 4 bases at J, with 13 bases between. In DNA form, the CDR3 reads TGTGCCAGCAGGACCGGGAGTGGGTACAATGAGCAGTTCTTC. Translating it yields CASRTGSGYNEQFF.

The V gene is TRBV7-9, the J gene TRBJ2-7; 13 nucleotides match TRBD2. The CDR3 runs to 17 residues. The V and J ends lost 0 bases and 6 bases, in that order; junction bases with no gene match: 8. Germline CDR1 and CDR2: SEHNR and FQNEAQ (reference sequence). The CDR3 region has the DNA TGTGCCAGCAGCTTAGCCCCCGGGACTAGCGGGAAGGGCGAGCAGTACTTC. Its protein is CASSLAPGTSGKGEQYF.

The chain recombines TRBV2 with TRBJ2-5, with TRBD1 matching over 8 bases. Losses at the gene ends were 5 bases for V and 2 bases for J; bases not matched to a gene: 10. Germline CDR1 is SNHLY and CDR2 is FYNNEI. The CDR3 totals 16 residues. CDR3 DNA: TGTGCCAGCAGTACGCGACAGGGGTCGATTCAAGAGACCCAGTACTTC. Its translation is CASSTRQGSIQETQYF.

The genes are TRBV19 and TRBJ2-2, with 13 positions matching TRBD2. The J segment lost 6 bases and the V segment lost 1 base, leaving 5 bases of the junction unmatched. The germline CDR1 and CDR2 sequences are LNHDA and SQIVND (reference sequence). This CDR3 comprises 17 residues. The CDR3 region has the DNA TGTGCCAGTAGTATAGCTACTAGCGGGAGGGGGGCCGGGGAGCTGTTTTTT. It yields the protein CASSIATSGRGAGELFF.

The CDR3 nucleotides are TGTGCCAGTAGTTCACGGGCGGGGGCCACACTCCCCTACGAGCAGTACTTC. This translates into CASSSRAGATLPYEQYF. The J gene is TRBJ2-7, the V gene TRBV19, with a weak D call TRBD2 (7 bases). This CDR3 contains 17 residues. Trimming removed 5 bases at V and 2 bases at J, with 22 bases between. CDR1 LNHDA and CDR2 SQIVND come from the germline V gene (reference sequence). The full variable domain, in which reference TRBV19 and TRBJ2-7 provide the parts outside the CDR3, is DGGITQSPKYLFRKEGQNVTLSCEQNLNHDAMYWYRQDPGQGLRLIYYSQIVNDFQKGDIAEGYSVSREKKESFPLTVTSAQKNPTAFYLCASSSRAGATLPYEQYFGPGTRLTVT.

The J gene is TRBJ2-7, the V gene TRBV7-9, with D perhaps matching TRBD1 (5 bases). V lost 3 bases, J lost 3 bases, and 6 bases lay in between. CDR1 and CDR2 from the germline V gene are SEHNR and FQNEAQ (reference sequence). This CDR3 is 12 amino acids long. In DNA, the CDR3 is TGTGCCAGCAGCTTTACAGGCTACGAGCAGTACTTC. Its translation is CASSFTGYEQYF.

The chain joins TRBV7-3 to TRBJ2-6; maybe TRBD2 (5 bases). The CDR3 runs 15 residues. CDR1 and CDR2 (germline): SGHTA, FQGTGA. V shed 4 bases and J shed 0 bases, with 7 bases lying between them. The CDR3 DNA reads TGTGCCAGCAGCTCCGGGAACTCTGGGGCCAACGTCCTGACTTTC. Translation gives CASSSGNSGANVLTF.

This chain joins TRBV5-1 and TRBJ2-5, with D unresolved. Germline V gives CDR1 SGHRS, CDR2 YFSETQ. V was trimmed by 1 base and J by 0 bases, leaving 4 bases between them. The CDR3 is made up of 13 amino acids. The CDR3 bases are TGCGCCAGCAGCTTGATCGACCAAGAGACCCAGTACTTC. It specifies CASSLIDQETQYF.

This clone occurred many times. This chain uses TRBV19 with TRBJ1-6; TRBD1 might be the D (6 bases). This CDR3 is built from 16 residues. Germline values: CDR1 LNHDA, CDR2 SQIVND (reference sequence). V was clipped by 5 bases and J by 0 bases, with 11 bases between them. The CDR3: CASSGGQSSYNSPLHF. The CDR3 DNA follows: TGTGCCAGTAGTGGAGGACAGAGCTCCTATAATTCACCCCTCCACTTT.

The chain is built from TRBV11-2 and TRBJ2-3, with TRBD1 identical over 11 bases. The germline CDR1 and CDR2 sequences are SGHAT and FQNNGV. The CDR3 sequence is 18 residues long. Unmatched junction bases numbered 21, after V lost 8 bases and J lost 8 bases. This CDR3 is CASGSSRPGQGVRGTQYF. DNA for the CDR3: TGTGCCAGCGGCAGTTCGCGACCGGGACAGGGGGTACGAGGTACGCAGTATTTT.

V gene TRBV27 combines with J gene TRBJ2-7; TRBD1 matches 9 bases. This CDR3 region has 14 residues. The germline CDR1 and CDR2 sequences are MNHEY and SMNVEV (reference sequence). After removal of 2 bases from V and 4 bases from J, the junction contained 3 bases not matched to a gene. The DNA of the CDR3 is TGTGCCAGCAGTTTAACAGGGGGCATGTACGAGCAGTACTTC. It codes for CASSLTGGMYEQYF.

The chain uses TRBV5-1 and TRBJ2-5, with D uncertain. V dropped 7 bases and J dropped 5 bases, with 18 bases sitting between them. The length of the CDR3 is 14 residues. Germline CDR1 SGHRS, CDR2 YFSETQ. The CDR3 region has the DNA TGCGCCAGCGCGACGCCTGCGGCCGGTGAGACCCAGTACTTC. It encodes CASATPAAGETQYF.

This clone is labeled as medium-sized. The rearrangement joins TRBV9 to TRBJ2-1; 11 bases align to TRBD2. Germline trimming cut 3 bases from V and 7 bases from J; bases unmatched to any gene: 9. Germline V gives CDR1 SGDLS, CDR2 YYNGEE. The CDR3 spans 16 residues. CDR3 DNA sequence: TGTGCCAGCAGCGCCTCTTTGACTAGCGGGACAAATGAGCAGTTCTTC. Translating it yields CASSASLTSGTNEQFF.

V gene TRBV11-2 combines with J gene TRBJ2-7, with TRBD1 matching 9 bases. Germline V gene sequence: CDR1 SGHAT, CDR2 FQNNGV. This CDR3 comprises 16 residues. V gave up 0 bases and J gave up 7 bases; unmatched junction bases: 10. The CDR3 sequence is CASSLDVGTGSLEQYF. The CDR3 nucleotides are TGTGCCAGCAGCTTAGATGTCGGGACAGGGAGCTTGGAGCAGTACTTC.

CDR3 DNA: TGCGCCAGCAGCTTGGGTGCAGGGGCTAACTATGGCTACACCTTC. It translates to CASSLGAGANYGYTF. The V and J genes are TRBV5-1 and TRBJ1-2; D perhaps matches TRBD1 (6 bases). Germline lookup yields CDR1 SGHRS and CDR2 YFSETQ. The CDR3 has 15 residues. V dropped 0 bases and J dropped 0 bases, with 9 bases sitting between them.

For this clone: Distinct nucleotide sequences in the sample also encode this CDR3. The chain recombines TRBV5-1 with TRBJ2-7; TRBD2 matches 11 bases. V lost 0 bases to trimming and J lost 3 bases; unmatched junction nucleotides: 5. Germline assignment: CDR1 SGHRS and CDR2 YFSETQ. There are 16 residues in the CDR3. This chain's CDR3 is CASSLAISGRGYEQYF. The CDR3 DNA is TGCGCCAGCAGCTTGGCTATTAGCGGGAGGGGCTACGAGCAGTACTTC.

The CDR3 protein is CASSRLAGEGTGELFF. Written as DNA, the CDR3 is TGTGCCAGCAGCCGCCTAGCGGGAGAAGGTACCGGGGAGCTGTTTTTT. The V call is TRBV27, the J call TRBJ2-2; 10 bases line up with TRBD2. V shed 6 bases and J 5 bases; nucleotides not matched to a gene: 9. Looked up from germline, CDR1 is MNHEY and CDR2 is SMNVEV (reference sequence). The CDR3 runs to 16 residues.

The V gene is TRBV7-2, the J gene TRBJ1-2, with 7 positions matching TRBD1. Germline loops: CDR1 SGHTA, CDR2 FQGNSA. The CDR3 contains 14 residues. With 3 bases clipped from V and 6 bases from J, the junction kept 7 bases outside the gene matches. This CDR3 reads CASSLGTEIDGYTF. The CDR3 bases are TGTGCCAGCAGCTTGGGGACAGAGATTGATGGCTACACCTTC.